This T cell receptor (beta chain) is drawn from a study of identical twins. Study findings and constraints: Out-of-frame alpha sequences common to twins exhibited a surplus of low generation probability. Insertions ran lower in abundant cord blood beta clonotypes, though not in memory repertoires. Twins shared beta out-of-frame sequences in excess, but this excess was weaker. Modelling approaches yielded underestimates of out-of-frame TCR alpha sharing between monozygotic twins.

This clonotype was seen once. Its antigen is as yet unknown. One end of the junction varies from germline; a read error may be responsible. TCRdb processed the 5' RACE reads anew with MiXCR; each CDR3 protein has one entry. This table holds 450,000 to 500,000 distinct CDR3 sequences, 13% to 15% found once. The germline V gene encodes CDR1 SQVTM and CDR2 ANQGSEA. The CDR3 sequence is 13 residues long. The sample was also linked to a second study, of yellow fever vaccine responses in identical twins.

This receptor was obtained from a woman in her late teens or twenties in good health. This rearrangement joins TRBV29-1 to TRBJ1-1, with D hard to call. The source material was CD4+ T cells sorted from blood. The CDR3 nucleotides are TGCAGCGTGAGAAGCGGTTGGAACACTGAAGCTATCTTT. Encoded protein: CSVRSGWNTEAIF.